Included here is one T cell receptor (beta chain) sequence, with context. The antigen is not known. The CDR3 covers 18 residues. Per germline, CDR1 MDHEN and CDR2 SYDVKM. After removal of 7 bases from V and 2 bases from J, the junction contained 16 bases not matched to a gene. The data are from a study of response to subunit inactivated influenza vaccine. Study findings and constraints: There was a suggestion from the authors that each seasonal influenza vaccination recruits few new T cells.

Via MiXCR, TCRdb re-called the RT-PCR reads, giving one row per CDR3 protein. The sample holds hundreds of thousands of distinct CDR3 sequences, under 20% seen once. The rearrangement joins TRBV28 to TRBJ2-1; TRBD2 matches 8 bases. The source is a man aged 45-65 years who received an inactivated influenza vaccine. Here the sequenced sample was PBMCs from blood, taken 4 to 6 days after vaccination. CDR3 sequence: CASTKGLAGTIAYNEQFF. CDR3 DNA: TGTGCCAGCACAAAAGGTCTAGCGGGCACCATTGCCTACAATGAGCAGTTCTTC.